This T cell receptor beta chain derives from a study of beta chain features in type 1 diabetes. This clone appeared a few times. A CD45RO/CCR7/CD25/CD127/CD95/CD27 panel sorted naive, central memory, regulatory and stem cell-like memory CD4+ cells. In germline, CDR1 is LNHDA, CDR2 SQIVND (reference sequence). Germline trimming cut 9 bases from V and 9 bases from J; bases unmatched to any gene: 17. CDR3 length: 16 residues. What was sequenced were expressed TCRB transcripts, since all of the isolated RNA had been reverse transcribed. Produced via immunoSEQ multiplex PCR; TCRdb's table is partial and in-frame only. The table has 400,000 to 550,000 clones, 11% seen once; the top ten hold about 0.045%.

The specimen was naive CD4+ T cells from blood. This TCR was recovered from a young woman in good health. V is TRBV19 and J is TRBJ2-1; 10 positions agree with TRBD2. CDR3 nucleotides: TGTGCCAGCAGCCCATCAACAGCGGGGGGGCATGCTGAGCAGTTCTTC. This encodes CASSPSTAGGHAEQFF.